Below are 5 T cell receptor beta chains sequenced from a single sample in a study of OX40 agonist ivuxolimab in advanced cancers. Data came from immunoSEQ multiplex PCR; TCRdb stores just in-frame clones and leaves some out. The sample carries around 100,000 clones, 90% recorded once. This specimen was CD4+ or CD8+ T cells sorted from blood, taken in a trial of the OX40 agonist ivuxolimab. The receptors originated from an adult with an advanced solid tumor such as melanoma, head and neck, liver or kidney cancer.

The gene calls are TRBV11-2 and TRBJ1-5; D gene unclear. CDR3 length: 13 amino acids. The germline V gene encodes CDR1 SGHAT and CDR2 FQNNGV. The germline V and J ends were trimmed by 8 bases and 1 base, with 9 bases remaining between them. CDR3 protein: CASVRGSNQPQHF. The DNA for the CDR3 is TGTGCCAGCGTCCGGGGAAGCAATCAGCCCCAGCATTTT.

The chain has TRBV7-2 and TRBJ2-5; no firm D call. V was cut by 2 bases and J by 5 bases, with 3 bases left in between. In germline, CDR1 is SGHTA, CDR2 FQGNSA. This CDR3 has 11 amino acids. This chain's CDR3 is CASSLFETQYF. Here the CDR3 DNA reads TGTGCCAGCAGCTTATTCGAGACCCAGTACTTC.

The chain has TRBV9 and TRBJ2-7; 9 nucleotides align to TRBD2. Germline V gives CDR1 SGDLS, CDR2 YYNGEE. The CDR3 contains 16 residues. With V trimmed by 3 bases and J by 4 bases, 11 bases remained unmatched. CDR3 DNA sequence: TGTGCCAGCAGCGCGACTTCTAGCGGGATAACATACGAGCAGTACTTC. The encoded protein is CASSATSSGITYEQYF.

The V call is TRBV20-1, the J call TRBJ2-7; D tentatively fits TRBD1 or TRBD2 (5 bases each). V was shortened by 3 bases and J by 8 bases, with 11 bases between the two germline ends. The CDR3 is 11 amino acids. Germline CDR1 is DFQATT and CDR2 is SNEGSKA (reference sequence). The CDR3, as DNA: TGCAGTGCTAGTAGGGACGGGAAGCAGTACTTC. Its translation: CSASRDGKQYF.

This rearrangement joins TRBV7-3 to TRBJ2-5; D may be TRBD1 or TRBD2 (5 bases each). In germline, CDR1 is SGHTA, CDR2 FQGTGA. Trimming took 8 bases from V and 4 from J, leaving 20 bases between them. The CDR3 spans 15 residues. In nucleotides, the CDR3 is TGTGCCAGCGGGGCGGCCGGAGGTTCGGGAGAGACCCAGTACTTC. Translating gives CASGAAGGSGETQYF.